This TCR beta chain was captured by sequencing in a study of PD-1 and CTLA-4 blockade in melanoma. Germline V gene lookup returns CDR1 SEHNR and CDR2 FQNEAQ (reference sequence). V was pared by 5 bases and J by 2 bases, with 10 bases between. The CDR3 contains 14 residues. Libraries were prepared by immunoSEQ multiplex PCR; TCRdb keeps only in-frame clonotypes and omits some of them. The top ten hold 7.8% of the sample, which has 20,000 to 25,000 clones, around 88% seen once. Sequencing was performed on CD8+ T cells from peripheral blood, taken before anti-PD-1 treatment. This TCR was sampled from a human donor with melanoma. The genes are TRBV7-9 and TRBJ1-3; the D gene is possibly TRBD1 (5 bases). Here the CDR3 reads CASSAGTAGNTIYF. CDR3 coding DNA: TGTGCCAGCAGCGCCGGGACGGCTGGAAACACCATATATTTT.